This T cell receptor (beta chain) is from a study of blood T cells in healthy people across ages. Primed by a sample-barcoded 5' primer and a J-beta primer mix, a second PCR proceeded for roughly 7 to 11 cycles. The template-switch adaptor was a 5' adaptor with 12 random nucleotides. It tagged each cDNA molecule. TCRdb passed the 5' RACE reads through MiXCR, listing each CDR3 protein once. The data contain roughly 1,800,000 distinct CDR3 sequences, less than 50% of them seen just once; the ten biggest clones take up around 2.1%. For every donor, a draw yielded ten milliliters of peripheral blood. No fewer than 6 million PBMCs went into each sample. Turning to this clonotype: Its antigen remains unknown. One end of the junction fails to match germline, which may point to a read error.

Findings and caveats of the study: Age brought a roughly linear fall in TCR beta diversity measured per million T cells.

The germline V gene encodes CDR1 SQVTM and CDR2 ANQGSEA. The CDR3 is 12 amino acids. The clonotype comes from a woman aged 40 to 50 in good health. The rearrangement uses TRBV29-1 and TRBJ1-5, with 7 bases lining up with TRBD1. The sequencing sample was made of blood. The CDR3 reads CSARGANPPQHF. The DNA of the CDR3 is TGCAGCGCCAGGGGGGCCAATCCGCCCCAGCATTTT.